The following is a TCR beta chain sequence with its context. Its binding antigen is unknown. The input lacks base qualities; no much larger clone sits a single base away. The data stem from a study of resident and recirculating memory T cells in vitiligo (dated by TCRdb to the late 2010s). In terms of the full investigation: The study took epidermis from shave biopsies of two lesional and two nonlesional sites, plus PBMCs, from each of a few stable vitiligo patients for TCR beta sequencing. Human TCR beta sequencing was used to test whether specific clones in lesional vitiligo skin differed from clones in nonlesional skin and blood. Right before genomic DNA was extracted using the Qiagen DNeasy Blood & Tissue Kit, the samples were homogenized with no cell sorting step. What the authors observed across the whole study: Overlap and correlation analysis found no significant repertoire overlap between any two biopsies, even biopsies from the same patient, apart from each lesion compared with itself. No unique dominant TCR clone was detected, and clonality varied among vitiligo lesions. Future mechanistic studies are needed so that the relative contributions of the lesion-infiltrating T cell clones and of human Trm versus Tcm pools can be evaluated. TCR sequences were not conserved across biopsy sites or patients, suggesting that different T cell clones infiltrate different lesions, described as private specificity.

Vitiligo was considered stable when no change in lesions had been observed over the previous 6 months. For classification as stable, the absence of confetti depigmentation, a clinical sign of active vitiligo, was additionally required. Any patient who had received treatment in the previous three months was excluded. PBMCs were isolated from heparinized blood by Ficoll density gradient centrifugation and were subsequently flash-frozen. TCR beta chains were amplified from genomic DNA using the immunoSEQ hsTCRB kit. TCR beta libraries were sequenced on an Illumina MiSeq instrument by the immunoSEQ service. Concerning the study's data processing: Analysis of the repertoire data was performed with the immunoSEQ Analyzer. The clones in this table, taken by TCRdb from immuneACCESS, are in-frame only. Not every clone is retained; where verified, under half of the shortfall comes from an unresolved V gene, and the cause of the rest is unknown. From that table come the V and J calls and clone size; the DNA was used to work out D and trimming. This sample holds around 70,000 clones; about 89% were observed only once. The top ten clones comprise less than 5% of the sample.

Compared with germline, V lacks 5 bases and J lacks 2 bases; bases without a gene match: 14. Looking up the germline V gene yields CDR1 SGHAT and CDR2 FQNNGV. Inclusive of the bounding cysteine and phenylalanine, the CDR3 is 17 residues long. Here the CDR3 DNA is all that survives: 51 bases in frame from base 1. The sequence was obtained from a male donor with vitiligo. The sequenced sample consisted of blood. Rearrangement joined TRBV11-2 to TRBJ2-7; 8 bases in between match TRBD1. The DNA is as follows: TGTGCCAGCAGCGTATCAGGGGGCCCAGCTGCCGCCTACGAGCAGTACTTC. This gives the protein CASSVSGGPAAAYEQYF.